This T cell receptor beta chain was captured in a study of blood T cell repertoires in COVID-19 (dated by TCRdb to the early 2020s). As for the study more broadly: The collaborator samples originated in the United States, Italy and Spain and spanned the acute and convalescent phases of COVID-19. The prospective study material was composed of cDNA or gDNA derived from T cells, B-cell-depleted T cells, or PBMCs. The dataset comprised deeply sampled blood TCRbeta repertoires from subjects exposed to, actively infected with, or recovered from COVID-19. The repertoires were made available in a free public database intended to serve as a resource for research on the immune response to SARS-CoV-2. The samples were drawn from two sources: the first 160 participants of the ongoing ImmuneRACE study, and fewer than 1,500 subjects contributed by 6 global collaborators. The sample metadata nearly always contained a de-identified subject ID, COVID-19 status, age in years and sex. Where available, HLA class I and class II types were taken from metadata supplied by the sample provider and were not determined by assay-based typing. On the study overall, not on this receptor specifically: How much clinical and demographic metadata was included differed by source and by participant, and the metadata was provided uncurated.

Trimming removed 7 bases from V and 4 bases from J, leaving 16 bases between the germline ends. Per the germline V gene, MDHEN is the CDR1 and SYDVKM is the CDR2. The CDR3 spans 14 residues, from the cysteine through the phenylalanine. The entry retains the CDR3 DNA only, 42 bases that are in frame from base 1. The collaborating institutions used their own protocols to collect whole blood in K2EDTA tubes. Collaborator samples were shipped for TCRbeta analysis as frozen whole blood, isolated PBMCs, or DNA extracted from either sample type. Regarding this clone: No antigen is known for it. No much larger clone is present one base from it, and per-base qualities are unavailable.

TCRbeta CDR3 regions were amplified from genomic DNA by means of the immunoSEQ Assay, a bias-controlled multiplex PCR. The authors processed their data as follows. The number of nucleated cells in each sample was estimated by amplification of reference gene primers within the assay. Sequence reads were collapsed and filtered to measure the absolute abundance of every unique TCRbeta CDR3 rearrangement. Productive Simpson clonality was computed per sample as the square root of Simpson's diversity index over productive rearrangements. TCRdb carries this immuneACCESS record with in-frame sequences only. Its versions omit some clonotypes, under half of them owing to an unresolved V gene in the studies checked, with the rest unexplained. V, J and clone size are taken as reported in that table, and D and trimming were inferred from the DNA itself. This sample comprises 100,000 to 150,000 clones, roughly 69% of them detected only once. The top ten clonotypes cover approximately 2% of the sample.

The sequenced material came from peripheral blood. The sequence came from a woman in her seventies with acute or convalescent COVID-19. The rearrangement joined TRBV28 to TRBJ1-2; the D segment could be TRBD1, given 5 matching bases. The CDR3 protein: CASTPGGDPYGYTF. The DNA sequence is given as TGTGCCAGCACCCCGGGGGGGGATCCCTATGGCTACACCTTC.